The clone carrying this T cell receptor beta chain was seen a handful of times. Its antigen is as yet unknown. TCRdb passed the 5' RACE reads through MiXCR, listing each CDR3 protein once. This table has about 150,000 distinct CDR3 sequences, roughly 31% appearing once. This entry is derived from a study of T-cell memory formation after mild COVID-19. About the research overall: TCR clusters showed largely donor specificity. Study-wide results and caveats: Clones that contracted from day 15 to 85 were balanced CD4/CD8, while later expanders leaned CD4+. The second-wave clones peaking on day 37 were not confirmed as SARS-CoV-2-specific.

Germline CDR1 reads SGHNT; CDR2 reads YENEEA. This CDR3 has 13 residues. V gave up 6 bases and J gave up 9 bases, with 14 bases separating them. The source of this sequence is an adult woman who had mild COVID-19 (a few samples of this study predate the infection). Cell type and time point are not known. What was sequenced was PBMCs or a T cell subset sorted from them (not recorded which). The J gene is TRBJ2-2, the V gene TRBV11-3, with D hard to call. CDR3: CASRRDPPRELFF. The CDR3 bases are TGTGCCAGCAGGCGAGACCCGCCCCGGGAGCTGTTTTTT.